This T cell receptor (beta chain) was sequenced in a study of cytomegalovirus exposure and HLA in healthy donors. Turning to this clone: Its antigen is unidentified.

V was trimmed by 7 bases and J by 8 bases, leaving 20 bases between them. In germline, CDR1 is SNHLY, CDR2 FYNNEI. There are 14 residues in the CDR3. This PCR relied on a set of 60 Vbeta primers and 13 Jbeta primers. Authors' data handling: Later analysis identified some 80 million unique TCR beta chains, approximately 11 million shared. The data were produced by immunoSEQ multiplex PCR, yet TCRdb's version contains in-frame clones alone and is incomplete. V and J calls and clone size follow that table, whereas D and trimming were derived from the DNA. The sample holds approximately 140,000 clones, approximately 82% seen once. Study-wide points: In a later analysis, several top co-occurrence clusters appeared linked to parvovirus B19, influenza, CMV and Epstein-Barr virus. Rates of TCR association differed by HLA locus in a later analysis, with DRB1 highest and HLA-C lowest.

The source is a man aged 50-59 years in good health and CMV-seronegative. The sample comprised PBMCs. The chain joins TRBV2 to TRBJ1-2; a possible D gene is TRBD1 (5 bases). CDR3: CASIRGGGEGGYTF. The CDR3 DNA is TGTGCCAGCATTCGCGGCGGAGGGGAGGGCGGCTACACCTTC.